This T cell receptor beta chain was observed in a study of blood T cell repertoires in COVID-19. For the study at large: Specimens from acute and convalescent COVID-19 originated in the United States, Italy and Spain. T cells, B-cell-depleted T cells, or PBMCs provided the cDNA or gDNA that served as material.

Trimming left V 0 bases short and J 6 bases short, with 12 bases between. Germline CDR1 and CDR2: SGHRS and YFSETQ. The CDR3 length is 14 residues. Per the authors' pipeline: Quantification of nucleated cells was approximated via reference gene primer amplification. Assay used: immunoSEQ multiplex PCR; TCRdb lists only in-frame clones, some missing. V and J calls and clone size are copied from that table; D and trimming were computed from the DNA. The sample includes about 110,000 clones, roughly 84% seen only once; the top ten take roughly 7.7%. The clonotype originates from a woman older than 75 with active or convalescent COVID-19. The chain is built from TRBV5-1 and TRBJ1-1; TRBD1 might be the D (5 bases). Sequenced: peripheral blood. The chain's CDR3 is CASSLDFGGSEAFF. The CDR3 DNA reads TGCGCCAGCAGCTTGGATTTTGGGGGGTCTGAAGCTTTCTTT.